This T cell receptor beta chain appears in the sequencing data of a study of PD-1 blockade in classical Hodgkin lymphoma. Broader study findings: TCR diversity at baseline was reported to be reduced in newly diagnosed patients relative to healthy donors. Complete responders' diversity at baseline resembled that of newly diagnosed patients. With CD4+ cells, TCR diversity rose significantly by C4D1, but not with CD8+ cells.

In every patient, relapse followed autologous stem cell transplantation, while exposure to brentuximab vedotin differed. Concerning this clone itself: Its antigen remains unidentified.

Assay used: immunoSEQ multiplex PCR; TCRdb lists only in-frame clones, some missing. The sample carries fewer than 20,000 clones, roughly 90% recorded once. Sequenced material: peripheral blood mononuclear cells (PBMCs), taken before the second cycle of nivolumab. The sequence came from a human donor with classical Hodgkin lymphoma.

The CDR3, as DNA: TGCGCCAGCAGCCAAGATGCTACAGGGGCGGGAAACACCATATATTTT. Its protein product is CASSQDATGAGNTIYF. This chain joins TRBV4-3 and TRBJ1-3; 7 nucleotides line up with TRBD1. CDR3 size: 16 residues. Germline CDR1 LGHNA, CDR2 YSLEER. Trimming at V came to 0 bases and at J to 4 bases, leaving 6 bases not matched to a gene.